These 21 T cell receptor beta chains came from one sample sequenced in a study of beta chain features in type 1 diabetes. Every isolated RNA sample was fully reverse transcribed, so sequencing captured expressed TCRB transcripts. Assay used: immunoSEQ multiplex PCR; TCRdb lists only in-frame clones, some missing. This sample has 680,000 or so clones; around a sixth occur once, and the top ten carry around 0.1%. The sequenced sample consisted of naive CD4+ T cells from blood. The receptors stem from a man between 18 and 35 years old in good health.

In its sample, this clone was seen a few times. The V call is TRBV30, the J call TRBJ2-7; D ambiguous. Germline assignment: CDR1 GTSNPN and CDR2 SVGIG (reference sequence). This CDR3 is built from 11 residues. Trimming shortened V by 1 base and J by 6 bases, and 7 bases separated the two germline ends. The CDR3 coding sequence is TGTGCCTGGAGTGGTGGGGTCGAGCAGTACTTC. It encodes CAWSGGVEQYF. The full variable domain, completed using reference TRBV30 and TRBJ2-7, is SQTIHQWPATLVQPVGSPLSLECTVEGTSNPNLYWYRQAAGRGLQLLFYSVGIGQISSEVPQNLSASRPQDRQFILSSKKLLLSDSGFYLCAWSGGVEQYFGPGTRLTVT.

This clone was seen more than once but under ten times. The sample contains more than one DNA sequence encoding this CDR3. This chain links TRBV20-1 with TRBJ2-5; D is unclear. Germline CDR1 is DFQATT and CDR2 is SNEGSKA (reference sequence). The CDR3 spans 11 residues. The V end lost 1 base, the J end lost 5 bases, and 5 bases lay between the germline ends. The DNA of the CDR3 is TGCAGTGCTAGAGTAGAGGAGACCCAGTACTTC. The encoded protein is CSARVEETQYF.

This clone was seen only a few times. V and J are TRBV19 and TRBJ2-3, with 11 bases aligning to TRBD2. CDR1 is LNHDA and CDR2 is SQIVND in the germline V gene (reference sequence). Trimming at V came to 9 bases and at J to 0 bases, leaving 11 bases not matched to a gene. This CDR3 is built from 17 residues. CDR3 protein: CASRASGRSHSTDTQYF. Here the CDR3 DNA reads TGTGCCAGCCGGGCTAGCGGGAGGTCCCATAGCACAGATACGCAGTATTTT.

There are a few counts of this clone. This chain connects TRBV28 to TRBJ2-1; D is ambiguous. CDR3 length: 16 residues. CDR1 is MDHEN and CDR2 is SYDVKM in the germline V gene. V lost 3 bases and J lost 0, with 12 bases in between. CDR3 DNA: TGTGCCAGCAGTTTCAATAAGGGTAGCTCCTACAATGAGCAGTTCTTC. This codes for CASSFNKGSSYNEQFF.

The J gene is TRBJ1-3, the V gene TRBV29-1; 9 positions agree with TRBD1. This CDR3 region has 15 residues. Germline CDR1 is SQVTM and CDR2 is ANQGSEA. Losses at the gene ends were 6 bases for V and 2 bases for J; bases not matched to a gene: 8. This chain's CDR3 is CSVGTGRLAGNTIYF. The CDR3 DNA reads as TGCAGCGTCGGGACAGGGAGGCTGGCTGGAAACACCATATATTTT.

This clone was observed a single time. The chain couples TRBV19 to TRBJ1-6; D is ambiguous. CDR3 length equals 14 residues. CDR1 is LNHDA and CDR2 is SQIVND in the germline V gene (reference sequence). The germline V and J ends were trimmed by 11 bases and 3 bases, with 14 bases remaining between them. CDR3 sequence reads: CAVRDGVYNSPLHF. The DNA for the CDR3 is TGTGCCGTCCGTGACGGGGTCTATAATTCACCCCTCCACTTT. The full variable domain, rest sourced from reference TRBV19 and TRBJ1-6, is DGGITQSPKYLFRKEGQNVTLSCEQNLNHDAMYWYRQDPGQGLRLIYYSQIVNDFQKGDIAEGYSVSREKKESFPLTVTSAQKNPTAFYLCAVRDGVYNSPLHFGNGTRLTVT.

This clone was counted only a few times. The chain employs TRBV7-2 and TRBJ1-2; D is uncertain. Germline values: CDR1 SGHTA, CDR2 FQGNSA. The CDR3 consists of 12 residues. Deletions cut 2 bases from V and 1 base from J, with 2 bases between. This chain's CDR3 is CASSLNNYGYTF. In nucleotides, the CDR3 is TGTGCCAGCAGCTTAAATAACTATGGCTACACCTTC.

The chain joins TRBV13 to TRBJ2-2, with 7 bases aligning to TRBD1. V shed 5 bases and J 5 bases; nucleotides not matched to a gene: 11. Germline V CDR1 and CDR2: PRHDT, FYEKMQ (reference sequence). The CDR3 sequence is 16 residues long. CDR3 loop: CASSPPPRQGTGELFF. In nucleotides, the CDR3 is TGTGCCAGCAGCCCTCCCCCGAGACAGGGAACCGGGGAGCTGTTTTTT. Looking up the rest from reference TRBV13 and TRBJ2-2 gives the full variable domain: AAGVIQSPRHLIKEKRETATLKCYPIPRHDTVYWYQQGPGQDPQFLISFYEKMQSDKGSIPDRFSAQQFSDYHSELNMSSLELGDSALYFCASSPPPRQGTGELFFGEGSRLTVL.

V gene TRBV5-1 combines with J gene TRBJ2-7; TRBD1 might be the D (6 bases). CDR1 and CDR2 from the germline V gene are SGHRS and YFSETQ. The CDR3 covers 15 residues. Trimming pared 5 bases from V and 0 bases from J, leaving 15 bases between. CDR3 bases: TGCGCCAGCAGATCGGACAGTGTGGCCTCCTACGAGCAGTACTTC. It specifies CASRSDSVASYEQYF.

In its sample, this clone was seen a few times. The rearrangement uses TRBV4-3 and TRBJ2-1, with TRBD1 matching 8 bases. Per the germline V gene, CDR1 is LGHNA and CDR2 is YSLEER. V shed 3 bases, J shed 6 bases, and the junction held 13 bases outside the gene matches. The CDR3 sequence is 17 residues long. This CDR3 reads CASSQSYQGANFNEQFF. In DNA, the CDR3 is TGCGCCAGCAGCCAGTCCTACCAGGGGGCTAATTTCAATGAGCAGTTCTTC.

This clone was detected only a few times. This chain uses TRBV25-1 with TRBJ1-4; D is perhaps TRBD1 (5 bases). The CDR3 sequence is 15 residues long. Trimming removed 4 bases at V and 8 bases at J, with 17 bases between. Germline V gene data show CDR1 as MGHDK and CDR2 as SYGVNS. Here the CDR3 reads CASSGYGAGEEKLFF. CDR3 coding DNA: TGTGCCAGCAGTGGTTATGGGGCGGGTGAGGAAAAACTGTTTTTT.

This clone was seen a handful of times. Within the sample, other DNA sequences also encode this same CDR3. The V gene is TRBV5-1, the J gene TRBJ2-7; 7 positions match TRBD1. Germline V gene sequence: CDR1 SGHRS, CDR2 YFSETQ. CDR3 length: 14 residues. V was pared by 0 bases and J by 3 bases, with 3 bases of the junction left unmatched. The CDR3 loop reads CASSLDRGNYEQYF. The CDR3 nucleotides are TGCGCCAGCAGCTTGGACAGGGGTAACTACGAGCAGTACTTC.

This clone has just a few counts. The chain couples TRBV6-5 to TRBJ1-2; D call uncertain. V was shortened by 0 bases and J by 8 bases, with 16 bases between the two germline ends. CDR1 is MNHEY, CDR2 SVGAGI, per germline. The CDR3 spans 15 residues. CDR3 DNA sequence: TGTGCCAGCAGTTACTCCGCGGGGAAGATCCGGGGCTACACCTTC. Translating it yields CASSYSAGKIRGYTF.

This clone turned up a few times. J is TRBJ1-2 and V is TRBV10-3; a weak D match, TRBD1 (5 bases). Trimming took off 10 bases at V and 1 base at J, with 13 bases between the two ends. Germline assignment: CDR1 ENHRY and CDR2 SYGVKD. The CDR3 is 13 amino acids. Here the CDR3 DNA reads TGTGCCAAACGTCAGGGTCTTAACTATGGCTACACCTTC. This encodes CAKRQGLNYGYTF.

This chain links TRBV4-2 with TRBJ2-1, with D perhaps matching TRBD1 (5 bases). Germline CDR1 reads LGHNA; CDR2 reads YNFKEQ. The ends were cut back, 0 bases at V and 0 bases at J, with 15 bases in the middle. The CDR3 covers 18 residues. CDR3 DNA: TGTGCCAGCAGCCAAGAGGCGCCAGGGTCAAGCTCCTACAATGAGCAGTTCTTC. It codes for CASSQEAPGSSSYNEQFF.

This chain links TRBV28 with TRBJ2-5, with D perhaps matching TRBD2 (5 bases). V was pared by 2 bases and J by 5 bases, with 9 bases between. The CDR3 extends over 13 amino acids. CDR1 is MDHEN and CDR2 is SYDVKM in the germline V gene. CDR3 in amino acids: CASSLGSRETQYF. The CDR3 region has the DNA TGTGCCAGCAGTTTAGGGAGTCGGGAGACCCAGTACTTC.

This clone was seen a few times. The rearrangement links TRBV9 to TRBJ1-2; 7 bases map to TRBD1. CDR3 length: 15 residues. V gave up 4 bases and J gave up 3 bases; unmatched junction bases: 9. CDR1 SGDLS and CDR2 YYNGEE come from the germline V gene. DNA for the CDR3: TGTGCCAGCAGCACACAGGGGACCCGCTACTATGGCTACACCTTC. Protein product: CASSTQGTRYYGYTF.

This rearrangement joins TRBV6-1 to TRBJ1-6, with D unclear. This CDR3 region has 13 residues. V shed 6 bases and J shed 9 bases, with 12 bases lying between them. Germline V gives CDR1 MNHNS, CDR2 SASEGT. The CDR3 sequence: CASRERWGSPLHF. For the CDR3, the DNA is TGTGCCAGCAGGGAGAGGTGGGGTTCACCCCTCCACTTT.

The rearrangement uses TRBV10-3 and TRBJ2-7, with 10 bases matching TRBD2. CDR3 size: 21 residues. Germline values: CDR1 ENHRY, CDR2 SYGVKD. J lost 8 bases, V lost 0 bases, and 25 bases had no gene match. The DNA for the CDR3 is TGTGCCATCAGTGAGTCGGGCTTGGATAGGCTAGCGGGAGCCCTGACCGAGCAGCAGTACTTC. It is translated as CAISESGLDRLAGALTEQQYF.

This clone came up many times. The chain uses TRBV14 and TRBJ2-3; D gene ambiguous. Trimming took off 1 base at V and 2 bases at J, with 7 bases between the two ends. The CDR3 consists of 14 residues. CDR1 is SGHDN and CDR2 is FVKESK in the germline V gene. CDR3 in DNA: TGTGCCAGCAGCCAAGTGGCACTCACAGATACGCAGTATTTT. Its protein is CASSQVALTDTQYF.

The chain combines TRBV7-2 with TRBJ1-6, with D perhaps matching TRBD1 (6 bases). V lost 2 bases, J lost 10 bases, and 9 bases lay in between. CDR3 length: 13 amino acids. CDR1 is SGHTA and CDR2 is FQGNSA in the germline V gene. The CDR3 here is CASSLRGGSPLHF. The CDR3 nucleotides are TGTGCCAGCAGCTTAAGGGGGGGCTCACCCCTCCACTTT.